The source of this TCR beta chain is a study of technical replicates of blood from a handful of donors. Repertoires were generated with immunoSEQ multiplex PCR, while TCRdb's copy carries only in-frame clones and drops some. Seen here are tens of thousands of clones, roughly 93% observed once, and the top ten hold around 0.25%. Germline CDR1 is SGHRS and CDR2 is YFSETQ. The CDR3 runs to 15 residues. Trimming left V 4 bases short and J 1 base short, with 11 bases between. The clonotype originates from a human donor in good health. The V call is TRBV5-1, the J call TRBJ2-2; D is unclear. What was sequenced was T cells isolated from PBMCs. In DNA, the CDR3 is TGCGCCAGCAGCACAAGACTCGGGAACACCGGGGAGCTGTTTTTT. Encoded protein: CASSTRLGNTGELFF.